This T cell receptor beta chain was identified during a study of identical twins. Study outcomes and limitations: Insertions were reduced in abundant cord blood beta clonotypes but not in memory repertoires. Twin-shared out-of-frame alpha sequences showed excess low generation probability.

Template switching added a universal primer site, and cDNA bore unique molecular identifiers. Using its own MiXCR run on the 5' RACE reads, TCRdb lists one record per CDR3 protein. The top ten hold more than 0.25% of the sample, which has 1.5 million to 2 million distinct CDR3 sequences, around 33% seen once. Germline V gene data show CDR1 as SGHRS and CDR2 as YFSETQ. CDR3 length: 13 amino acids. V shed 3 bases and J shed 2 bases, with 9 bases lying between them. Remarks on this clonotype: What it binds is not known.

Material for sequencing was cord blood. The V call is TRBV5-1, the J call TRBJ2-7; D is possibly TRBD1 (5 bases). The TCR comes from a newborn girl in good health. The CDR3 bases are TGCGCCAGCAGCTCGGCGGACACCTACGAGCAGTACTTC. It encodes CASSSADTYEQYF.